This T cell receptor (beta chain) was observed in a study of vaccination and CD4 T cells after COVID-19. The CDR3 is 16 amino acids. The ends were cut back, 0 bases at V and 6 bases at J, with 12 bases in the middle. Germline loops: CDR1 MNHEY, CDR2 SVGAGI. A note on this clonotype: What it binds is unknown.

Treatment noted: approximately 11-day PBMC culture with coronavirus spike peptide pools or control peptides (ViraFEST assay). With the Oncomine TCR Beta short-read assay, DNA from cultured CD4+ T cells was sequenced. TCRdb analysed the PCR reads with MiXCR anew, one entry per CDR3 protein. The sample holds some 21,000 distinct CDR3 sequences; 52% are singletons and the top ten take 9.6%. Specimen: CD4+ T cells from blood, cultured in vitro. The rearrangement links TRBV6-5 to TRBJ1-6, with TRBD1 as a possible D gene (5 bases). This sequence originates from a human donor who had recovered from COVID-19. The CDR3 loop reads CASSYSRGRGNSPLHF. The CDR3 DNA sequence: TGTGCCAGCAGTTACTCAAGGGGTCGAGGTAATTCACCCCTCCACTTT.